This T cell receptor (beta chain) was recorded in a study of CXCR3-negative and CXCR3-positive naive CD8 T cells. This clonotype registers medium-sized (0.01 to 0.1%) by frequency. The libraries of TRB cDNA were constructed through 5' RACE using UMI labels. TCRdb derives one entry per CDR3 protein from the 5' RACE reads, leaving out DNA. The sample totals some 6,000 distinct CDR3 sequences. Germline V gene lookup returns CDR1 SQVTM and CDR2 ANQGSEA. This CDR3 spans 13 amino acids. The chain joins TRBV29-1 to TRBJ2-3. This clonotype was obtained from a human donor in good health. Some clones in this sample may be carry-over from other donors' samples. Sequencing used naive CXCR3- CD8+ T cells from blood. Subset defined: CD45RO-CCR7+CD27+CD95- naive CD8+ T cells lacking CXCR3 (TNR3-). The CDR3 loop is CSVVLGSTDTQYF.